Listed below are T cell receptor beta chains from one sample, sequenced in a study of CD8+CD57+ T cells in acquired aplastic anemia. In TCRdb, the reads were re-called with MiXCR into one record per CDR3 protein. The sample yields 150,000 to 200,000 distinct CDR3 sequences, roughly 48% seen once. Sequenced sample: sorted CD4+, CD8+, or CD8+CD57+ T cells (not recorded which) from PBMCs. The source of these receptors is a human donor with aplastic anemia. CDR3s include the opening cysteine and the closing phenylalanine or tryptophan. Each record gives: D gene, clone size, J gene, V gene, CDR3 DNA, CDR3 protein. D genes are given only for firm matches. Size is omitted from some rows. Given values are once, few, many or a class for expanded clones.

NA | NA | TRBJ2-5 | TRBV19 | TGTGCCAGTAGTTCCCGGGGTTCGCTCGGAGAGACCCAGTACTTC | CASSSRGSLGETQYF
NA | NA | TRBJ2-1 | TRBV27 | TGTGCCAGCAGAACCACGAGCAGGGGACGCCCCTACAATGAGCAGTTCTTC | CASRTTSRGRPYNEQFF
NA | NA | TRBJ2-5 | TRBV7-2 | TGTGCCAGCAGCTTAGCGGAAGGGGGGACCCAGTACTTC | CASSLAEGGTQYF
NA | few | TRBJ1-4 | TRBV2 | TGTGCCAGCAGCGACCCGAGCGAAAATGAAAAACTGTTTTTT | CASSDPSENEKLFF
NA | NA | TRBJ1-2 | TRBV24-1 | TGTGCCACCAGTGATAGTATGGATGCACTGGATATTCGGGGCTATGGCCACACCTTC | CATSDSMDALDIRGYGHTF
NA | NA | TRBJ2-5 | TRBV7-7 | TGTGCTAGCAGCCCGGACTTTGGGGAGACCCAGTACTTC | CASSPDFGETQYF
TRBD2 | NA | TRBJ2-7 | TRBV29-1 | TGCAGCGTTGTCGATAGCGGGAGCTCCTACGAGCAGTACTTC | CSVVDSGSSYEQYF
TRBD1 | NA | TRBJ2-7 | TRBV29-1 | TGCAGCGTTAACGGACAGGGAAGCGAGCAGTACTTC | CSVNGQGSEQYF
TRBD1 | NA | TRBJ2-2 | TRBV24-1 | TGTGCCACCAGTGACTCGGACAGGATGGAGCTGTTTTTT | CATSDSDRMELFF
TRBD2 | NA | TRBJ2-3 | TRBV11-1 | TGTGCCAGCAGCATCCCCGGGACTAGCGGGATCACCTACATCACAGATACGCAGTATTTT | CASSIPGTSGITYITDTQYF
TRBD1 | NA | TRBJ1-2 | TRBV5-4 | TGTGCCAGCAGCTATTGGGAACAGGGGAACTATGGCTACACCTTC | CASSYWEQGNYGYTF
NA | many | TRBJ1-4 | TRBV5-4 | TGTGCCAGCAGACTGAAGGGGAATGAAAAACTGTTTTTT | CASRLKGNEKLFF
TRBD1 | NA | TRBJ2-1 | TRBV11-1 | TGTGCCAGCAGCTTCCCCGTACAGGGACAGGGGGACTACAATGAGCAGTTCTTC | CASSFPVQGQGDYNEQFF
NA | few | TRBJ2-2 | TRBV19 | TGTGCCAGTAAACAGGGAGGCACCGGGGAGCTGTTTTTT | CASKQGGTGELFF
TRBD1 | once | TRBJ1-2 | TRBV7-9 | TGTGCCAGCAGCACCCAGAGAGACAGGGGGGGCTACACCTTC | CASSTQRDRGGYTF
TRBD1 | NA | TRBJ2-7 | TRBV7-3 | TGTGCCAGCAGCTGGGGCGGATCGGGACAGGAAGAGCAGTACTTC | CASSWGGSGQEEQYF
NA | NA | TRBJ2-1 | TRBV19 | TGTGCCAGTACCGACAGGACAAGCTCCTACAATGAGCAGTTCTTC | CASTDRTSSYNEQFF
NA | NA | TRBJ2-1 | TRBV29-1 | TGCAGCGGCCGACTACCTACTAGGAATGAGCAGTTCTTC | CSGRLPTRNEQFF
NA | NA | TRBJ1-2 | TRBV20-1 | TGCAGTGCCAGTCAACCCGCAGGGAACTATGGCTACACCTTC | CSASQPAGNYGYTF
TRBD1 | NA | TRBJ1-6 | TRBV2 | TGTGCCAGCAGGGACGACAGGGGTCGGAATTCACCCCTCCACTTT | CASRDDRGRNSPLHF
NA | NA | TRBJ1-3 | TRBV7-9 | TGTGCCAGCGGGGGGGGAAACACCATATATTTT | CASGGGNTIYF
TRBD1 | many | TRBJ2-3 | TRBV9 | TGTGCCAGCGGGCCAGGGTTTCAGGGGGCAGATACGCAGTATTTT | CASGPGFQGADTQYF
NA | many | TRBJ2-1 | TRBV7-2 | TGTGCCAGCAGCTTAGGGGGAGATGAGCAGTTCTTC | CASSLGGDEQFF
NA | NA | TRBJ2-2 | TRBV10-3 | TGTGCCATCAGTGTGAACACCGGGGAGCTGTTTTTT | CAISVNTGELFF